The 20 T cell receptor beta chains given below trace back to one sample, sequenced in a study of radiation and T cells in renal cell carcinoma. Assay used: immunoSEQ multiplex PCR; TCRdb lists only in-frame clones, some missing. This sample has about 86,000 clones, with just under 85% found just once. Time point specified: blood 4 weeks post-SBRT, at nephrectomy. Stated treatment: 15 Gy SBRT to primary tumor, nephrectomy 4 weeks later. This specimen was blood, taken from a patient whose treatment included radiotherapy and nephrectomy. The receptors were sampled from a man aged 45-60 years with renal cell carcinoma.

The chain uses TRBV21-1 and TRBJ2-3; the D call TRBD2 from the table was never checked on the DNA. TRBV21-1 is described as a pseudogene. There are 22 residues in the CDR3. In DNA form, the CDR3 reads TGTGCCAGCAGCAAAGATAAGCGGGAGGGCCGTCTTTTATGTACTTACACAGATACGCAGTATTTT. Translated: CASSKDKREGRLLCTYTDTQYF.

The chain carries TRBV6-6 and TRBJ1-5; the D gene is possibly TRBD1 (6 bases). The CDR3 is made up of 15 amino acids. The germline V gene encodes CDR1 MNHNY and CDR2 SVGAGI (reference sequence). V gave up 3 bases and J gave up 3 bases, with 12 bases separating them. The CDR3 protein is CASSYEQGPNQPQHF. In nucleotides, the CDR3 is TGTGCCAGCAGTTATGAGCAGGGGCCCAATCAGCCCCAGCATTTT.

The gene calls are TRBV9 and TRBJ2-5, with a possible D match to TRBD2 (5 bases). CDR3 length equals 15 residues. The V end was cut by 0 bases, the J end by 0 bases, with 9 bases between. Germline lookup yields CDR1 SGDLS and CDR2 YYNGEE. The CDR3 DNA sequence: TGTGCCAGCAGCGTAGCGGGGTCTTACCAAGAGACCCAGTACTTC. It is translated as CASSVAGSYQETQYF.

The chain combines TRBV18 with TRBJ1-2, with 10 bases matching TRBD1. This CDR3 has 18 amino acids. J was trimmed by 0 bases and V by 1 base; bases with no gene match: 8. Per the germline V gene, CDR1 is KGHSH and CDR2 is LQKENI. The CDR3 loop is CASSPRLGTGEANYGYTF. CDR3 in DNA: TGTGCCAGCTCACCACGCCTAGGGACAGGGGAAGCTAACTATGGCTACACCTTC.

This clone was detected only a few times. The chain joins TRBV18 to TRBJ1-2; weak D call: TRBD1 (5 bases). The V end lost 3 bases, the J end lost 5 bases, and 22 bases lay between the germline ends. Germline loops: CDR1 KGHSH, CDR2 LQKENI. This CDR3 has 17 amino acids. DNA for the CDR3: TGTGCCAGCTCACCTTCCGAGTCAATCCCGGGGGAATATGGCTACACCTTC. Encoded protein: CASSPSESIPGEYGYTF.

The chain combines TRBV4-2 with TRBJ1-4; TRBD1 might be the D (6 bases). The CDR3 is 17 residues long. The V gene's germline CDR1 is LGHNA and CDR2 YNFKEQ. V gave up 1 base and J gave up 3 bases, with 15 bases separating them. CDR3 nucleotides: TGTGCCAGCAGCCAAGGAACAGGGAGGGAGGCTAATGAAAAACTGTTTTTT. As protein: CASSQGTGREANEKLFF.

This chain joins TRBV19 and TRBJ2-6; the D is unclear. CDR1 and CDR2 (germline): LNHDA, SQIVND (reference sequence). The V end was cut by 3 bases, the J end by 0 bases, with 18 bases between. This CDR3 spans 19 amino acids. The CDR3 is CASSIHPMAGVSGANVLTF. CDR3 nucleotides: TGTGCCAGTAGTATTCACCCAATGGCAGGAGTCTCTGGGGCCAACGTCCTGACTTTC.

The rearrangement links TRBV7-9 to TRBJ1-1, with D possibly TRBD1 on 5 matching bases. Germline V CDR1 and CDR2: SEHNR, FQNEAQ (reference sequence). The CDR3 is 14 amino acids. The ends were cut back, 1 base at V and 1 base at J, with 7 bases in the middle. This chain's CDR3 is CASSLGGRNTEAFF. The CDR3, as DNA: TGTGCCAGCAGCTTAGGGGGCAGGAACACTGAAGCTTTCTTT.

The rearrangement uses TRBV29-1 and TRBJ2-1; no reliable D call. Germline V CDR1 and CDR2: SQVTM, ANQGSEA. This CDR3 spans 13 amino acids. V was trimmed by 4 bases and J by 5 bases, leaving 12 bases between them. CDR3 bases: TGCAGCGTTGTTCCACAGCAAGACAATGAGCAGTTCTTC. Protein product: CSVVPQQDNEQFF.

The chain has TRBV19 and TRBJ2-7; maybe TRBD1 (5 bases). The CDR3 runs 14 residues. V was shortened by 2 bases and J by 1 base, with 9 bases between the two germline ends. The germline gives CDR1 LNHDA, CDR2 SQIVND (reference sequence). CDR3 nucleotides: TGTGCCAGTAGTATAAAGGGGAAATCCTACGAGCAGTACTTC. Encoded protein: CASSIKGKSYEQYF. The variable domain in full, with the rest retrieved from reference TRBV19 and TRBJ2-7, is DGGITQSPKYLFRKEGQNVTLSCEQNLNHDAMYWYRQDPGQGLRLIYYSQIVNDFQKGDIAEGYSVSREKKESFPLTVTSAQKNPTAFYLCASSIKGKSYEQYFGPGTRLTVT.

The chain recombines TRBV4-1 with TRBJ2-3, with a possible D match to TRBD1 (6 bases). This CDR3 spans 14 amino acids. The V end lost 4 bases, the J end lost 2 bases, and 10 bases lay between the germline ends. Germline-derived CDR1 and CDR2 are MGHRA and YSYEKL. In DNA, the CDR3 is TGCGCCAGCAGCCGACAGGAAAACACAGATACGCAGTATTTT. Translation: CASSRQENTDTQYF.

The chain uses TRBV18 and TRBJ2-3; D uncertain. V was pared by 3 bases and J by 0 bases, with 4 bases between. Germline V gives CDR1 KGHSH, CDR2 LQKENI. This CDR3 is built from 13 residues. This CDR3 reads CASSPSSTDTQYF. The CDR3 region has the DNA TGTGCCAGCTCACCCTCAAGCACAGATACGCAGTATTTT.

The count of this clone is one. The chain combines TRBV11-2 with TRBJ2-3, with 10 bases matching TRBD2. The CDR3 extends over 16 amino acids. V shed 5 bases, J shed 0 bases, and the junction held 5 bases outside the gene matches. Germline V gene sequence: CDR1 SGHAT, CDR2 FQNNGV. Written as DNA, the CDR3 is TGTGCCAGCAGCCAGGGGACTAGCGTTAGCACAGATACGCAGTATTTT. Amino acids: CASSQGTSVSTDTQYF.

J is TRBJ2-5 and V is TRBV5-4; 8 nucleotides line up with TRBD2. Germline CDR1 reads SGHNT; CDR2 reads YYREEE (reference sequence). The J segment lost 5 bases and the V segment lost 3 bases, leaving 15 bases of the junction unmatched. The CDR3 loop spans 17 amino acids. CDR3 nucleotides: TGTGCCAGCAGCTATTTTTCCGGGACTAGTGGGGTGGAGACCCAGTACTTC. Protein: CASSYFSGTSGVETQYF.

The rearrangement uses TRBV6-6 and TRBJ2-2; TRBD1 agrees at 8 bases. In germline, CDR1 is MNHNY, CDR2 SVGAGI (reference sequence). V was pared by 6 bases and J by 5 bases, with 5 bases of the junction left unmatched. CDR3 size: 14 residues. CDR3 in DNA: TGTGCCAGCAGCCCGGACAGGGTGACCGGGGAGCTGTTTTTT. This codes for CASSPDRVTGELFF.

This chain links TRBV10-1 with TRBJ2-5; 16 nucleotides agree with TRBD2. Per the germline V gene, CDR1 is WNHNN and CDR2 is SYGVQD (reference sequence). The CDR3 length is 16 residues. V dropped 4 bases and J dropped 3; count of bases not matched to a gene: 2. The CDR3 spells CASSGGTSGREETQYF. CDR3 coding DNA: TGCGCCAGCAGTGGGGGGACTAGCGGGAGGGAAGAGACCCAGTACTTC.

The CDR3 DNA reads TGTGCCAGCAGCTTACCAGGGGGCAGCTATGGCTACACCTTC. It translates to CASSLPGGSYGYTF. This chain joins TRBV7-9 and TRBJ1-2, with 8 bases identical to TRBD1. V shed 2 bases and J 4 bases; nucleotides not matched to a gene: 3. CDR1 and CDR2 (germline): SEHNR, FQNEAQ (reference sequence). CDR3 length equals 14 residues.

Regarding this clone: One junction end does not reproduce the germline sequence, and a read error may be involved. DNA for the CDR3: TGTGCTAGCAGCTTTGGGGGCTGGGGAGAGACCCAGTACTTC. This codes for CASSFGGWGETQYF. This chain links TRBV7-7 with TRBJ2-5, with D possibly matching TRBD1 (6 bases). This CDR3 is 14 amino acids long. Germline V gives CDR1 SSHAT, CDR2 FNYEAQ (reference sequence).

The chain carries TRBV5-4 and TRBJ2-6, with 10 nucleotides matching TRBD2. The CDR3 is 16 amino acids. Germline V gives CDR1 SGHNT, CDR2 YYREEE (reference sequence). V lost 7 bases to trimming and J lost 0 bases; unmatched junction nucleotides: 4. CDR3 DNA: TGTGCCAGCTCTAGCGGGGGCGACTCTGGGGCCAACGTCCTGACTTTC. Protein: CASSSGGDSGANVLTF. The whole variable domain, remainder taken from reference TRBV5-4 and TRBJ2-6, is ETGVTQSPTHLIKTRGQQVTLRCSSQSGHNTVSWYQQALGQGPQFIFQYYREEENGRGNFPPRFSGLQFPNYSSELNVNALELDDSALYLCASSSGGDSGANVLTFGAGSRLTVL.

The chain uses TRBV7-2 and TRBJ2-7; D not certain. The CDR3 has 16 residues. Per germline, CDR1 SGHTA and CDR2 FQGNSA. V lost 0 bases to trimming and J lost 3 bases, with 15 bases between them. Written as DNA, the CDR3 is TGTGCCAGCAGCTTAGCTGGAAGTCCGCTGTTCTACGAGCAGTACTTC. This encodes CASSLAGSPLFYEQYF.